This is a list of T cell receptor beta chains from one sample in a study of blood T cell repertoires in COVID-19. Only in-frame clones appear in the TCRdb table, and some are missing; sequencing was by immunoSEQ multiplex PCR. The sample lists 150,000 or so clones, around 88% seen once, with more than 5% in the top ten. The specimen was peripheral blood. Receptors originate from a human donor in a cohort sampled during active COVID-19. Both conserved end residues are trimmed from each CDR3.

>TRBV5-4
ASSRDRGLSWDGYT
>TRBV9
ASSAVGGLADIEQF
>TRBV12-3/TRBV12-4
AATGRFGNTIY
>TRBV2
ASEGAGNQPQH
>TRBV9
ASSVEPGGLDYT
>TRBV29-1
SVTPAGGYEQY
>TRBV7-9
ASSFIGGLDEQY
>TRBV7-2
ASSLQAGIGDEQF
>TRBV3-1/TRBV3-2
ASSQEGYPGKVPEAF
>TRBV6-5
ASTAGGEQY
>TRBV19
ASSITGDTAVGQY
>TRBV30
AWMILYEQF
>TRBV7-8
ASSLGGLAVFYEQY
>TRBV5-4
ASSPGGTQY
>TRBV14
ASSPRTAISYEQY
>TRBV5-8
ASSRRTGGTSGANVLT
>TRBV19
ASNPTGGVNQPQH
>TRBV5-1
ASSLGLAGGGYEQY
>TRBV6-2/TRBV6-3
ASSTRQVSMNTEAF
>TRBV2
ASSAYEQY
>TRBV30
AWSVRDREPYGYT
>TRBV7-9
ASSLALTKRGQSSYEQY
>TRBV28
ASSQQGPYGYT
>TRBV11-3
ASSPRLAGDGADTQY
>TRBV19
ASSIGRGRSEKLF
>TRBV29-1
SVEALRTGLNTEAF
>TRBV2
ASSDRDRGYEQY
>TRBV5-4
ASSWPGGGEQY
>TRBV2
ASRVSGGTDTQY
>TRBV4-3
ASSQGTASGNTIY
>TRBV5-1
ASSLAGLADEQF
>TRBV5-1
ASSLVAFSGANVLT
>TRBV10-3
AISESGGQYNYGYT
>TRBV7-9
ASSQREAPTVQY
>TRBV7-9
ASSSRGPETQY
>TRBV2
ASSDVNTQY
>TRBV12-1
ASSFDRVKATNEKLF
>TRBV9
ASSRLATGELF
>TRBV28
ASSLRLWGLAASANTGELF
>TRBV5-4
ASSARTGEFGELF
>TRBV6-1
ASSERGDREYQPQH
>TRBV28
ASGAQRAGGGYEQY
>TRBV13
ASSRRGMSSGPDYQPQH
>TRBV20-1
SASVGAGGRSTDTQY
>TRBV7-2
ASSSRTSGSSPEQY
>TRBV9
ASSTLAGGATDTQY
>TRBV7-9
ASSLYKQARTYEQY
>TRBV3-1/TRBV3-2
ASSRLGRAYEQY
>TRBV6-2/TRBV6-3
ASSYIMRDQAF
>TRBV4-3
ASSQELNYGYT
>TRBV27
ASSVDQGYEQY
>TRBV28
ASSLKAGNGYT
>TRBV6-5
ASSYSRERSYNEQF
>TRBV28
ASSLPPREAGELF
>TRBV9
ASSVEAGRGTEAF
>TRBV7-3
ASSMTGTSSLKDTQY
>TRBV3-1/TRBV3-2
ASSQDMTGSYGYT